Listed here is a single T cell receptor beta chain. As yet, its antigen is unknown. This entry comes from a study of T-cell memory formation after mild COVID-19. The CDR3 is made up of 16 amino acids. Germline V gene sequence: CDR1 SGHVS, CDR2 FQNEAQ. V lost 1 base and J lost 5, with 18 bases in between. General study findings and limits: Clones that contracted from day 15 to 85 had balanced CD4/CD8; later expanders were CD4+ biased. Second-wave clones that peaked on day 37 lacked confirmed SARS-CoV-2 specificity.

TCRdb itself ran the 5' RACE reads through MiXCR, one entry per CDR3 protein. The sample lists under 700,000 distinct CDR3 sequences, around 21% occurring once. The sequencing input was PBMCs or a T cell subset sorted from them (not recorded which). The J gene is TRBJ2-7, the V gene TRBV7-8; tentatively, D is TRBD1 or TRBD2 (5 bases each). This clonotype was obtained from an adult woman who had mild COVID-19 (a few samples of this study predate the infection). Cell type and time point are not known. The CDR3 region has the DNA TGTGCCAGCAGCTTAGGAGCGGCAACGATAGGGGACGAGCAGTACTTC. Amino acid sequence: CASSLGAATIGDEQYF.